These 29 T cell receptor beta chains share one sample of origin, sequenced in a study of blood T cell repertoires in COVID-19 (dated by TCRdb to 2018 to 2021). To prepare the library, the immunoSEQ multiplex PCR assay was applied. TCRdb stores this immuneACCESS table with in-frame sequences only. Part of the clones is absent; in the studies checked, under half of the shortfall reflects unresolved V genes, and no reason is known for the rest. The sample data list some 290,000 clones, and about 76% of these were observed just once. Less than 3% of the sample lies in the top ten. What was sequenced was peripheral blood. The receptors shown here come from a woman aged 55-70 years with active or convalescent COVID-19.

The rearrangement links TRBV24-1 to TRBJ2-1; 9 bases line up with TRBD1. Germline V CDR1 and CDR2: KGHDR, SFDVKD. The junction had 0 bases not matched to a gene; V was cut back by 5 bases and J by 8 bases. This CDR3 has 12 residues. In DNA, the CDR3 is TGTGCCACCAGTGGGGACAGGGATGAGCAGTTCTTC. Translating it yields CATSGDRDEQFF.

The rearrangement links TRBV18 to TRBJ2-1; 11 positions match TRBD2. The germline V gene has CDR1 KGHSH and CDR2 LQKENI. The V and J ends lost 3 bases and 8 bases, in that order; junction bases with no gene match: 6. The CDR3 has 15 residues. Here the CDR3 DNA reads TGTGCCAGCTCACCTTCTAGCGGGGGGCCGTATGAGCAGTTCTTC. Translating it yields CASSPSSGGPYEQFF. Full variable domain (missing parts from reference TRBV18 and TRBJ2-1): NAGVMQNPRHLVRRRGQEARLRCSPMKGHSHVYWYRQLPEEGLKFMVYLQKENIIDESGMPKERFSAEFPKEGPSILRIQQVVRGDSAAYFCASSPSSGGPYEQFFGPGTRLTVL.

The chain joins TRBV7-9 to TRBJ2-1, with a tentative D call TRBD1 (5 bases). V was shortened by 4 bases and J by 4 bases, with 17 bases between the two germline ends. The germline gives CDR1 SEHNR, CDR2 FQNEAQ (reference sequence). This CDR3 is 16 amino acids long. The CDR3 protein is CASSSEAQPGYNEQFF. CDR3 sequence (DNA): TGTGCCAGCAGCTCCGAAGCGCAGCCAGGGTACAATGAGCAGTTCTTC.

CDR3: CASSRTQGASGYGYTF. The CDR3 DNA sequence: TGTGCCAGTAGTCGCACACAGGGGGCGTCCGGGTATGGCTACACCTTC. The chain combines TRBV19 with TRBJ1-2, with TRBD1 matching over 9 bases. The J segment lost 5 bases and the V segment lost 5 bases, leaving 12 bases of the junction unmatched. CDR3 length: 16 amino acids. Germline CDR1 is LNHDA and CDR2 is SQIVND (reference sequence).

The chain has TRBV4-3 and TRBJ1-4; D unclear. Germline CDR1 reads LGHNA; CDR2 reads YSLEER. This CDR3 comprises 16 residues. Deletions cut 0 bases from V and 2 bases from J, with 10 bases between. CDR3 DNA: TGCGCCAGCAGCCAAGATCCGGGGTTCACTAATGAAAAACTGTTTTTT. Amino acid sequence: CASSQDPGFTNEKLFF.

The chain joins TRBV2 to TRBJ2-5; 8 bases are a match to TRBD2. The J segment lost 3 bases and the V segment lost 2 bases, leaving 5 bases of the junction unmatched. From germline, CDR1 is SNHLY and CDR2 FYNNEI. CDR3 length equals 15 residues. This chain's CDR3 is CASSELRGAEETQYF. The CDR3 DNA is TGTGCCAGCAGTGAATTGCGGGGGGCCGAAGAGACCCAGTACTTC.

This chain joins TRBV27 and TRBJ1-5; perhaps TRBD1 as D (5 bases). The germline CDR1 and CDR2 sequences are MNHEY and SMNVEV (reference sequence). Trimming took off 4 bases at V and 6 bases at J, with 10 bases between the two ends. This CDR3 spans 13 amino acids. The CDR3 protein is CASSSGGGQPQHF. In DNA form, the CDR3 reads TGTGCCAGCAGTTCGGGGGGGGGTCAGCCCCAGCATTTT.

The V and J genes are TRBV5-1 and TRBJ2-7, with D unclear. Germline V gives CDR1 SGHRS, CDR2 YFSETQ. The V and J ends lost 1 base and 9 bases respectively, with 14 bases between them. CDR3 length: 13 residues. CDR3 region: CASSLTLVSGQYF. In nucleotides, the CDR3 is TGCGCCAGCAGCTTGACCTTAGTGTCGGGGCAGTACTTC.

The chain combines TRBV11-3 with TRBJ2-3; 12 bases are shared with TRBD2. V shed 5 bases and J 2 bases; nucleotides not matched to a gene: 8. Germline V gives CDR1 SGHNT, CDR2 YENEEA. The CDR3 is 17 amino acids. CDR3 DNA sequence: TGTGCCAGCAGCCGGGGACTAGCGGGCGGAACCACAGATACGCAGTATTTT. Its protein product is CASSRGLAGGTTDTQYF. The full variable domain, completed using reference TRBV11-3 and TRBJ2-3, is EAGVVQSPRYKIIEKKQPVAFWCNPISGHNTLYWYLQNLGQGPELLIRYENEEAVDDSQLPKDRFSAERLKGVDSTLKIQPAELGDSAVYLCASSRGLAGGTTDTQYFGPGTRLTVL.

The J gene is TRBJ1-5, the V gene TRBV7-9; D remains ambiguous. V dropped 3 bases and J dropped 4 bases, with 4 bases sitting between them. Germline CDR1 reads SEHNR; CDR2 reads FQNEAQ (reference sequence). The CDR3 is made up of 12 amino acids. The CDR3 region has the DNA TGTGCCAGCAGCTTCCCAAATCAGCCCCAGCATTTT. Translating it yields CASSFPNQPQHF. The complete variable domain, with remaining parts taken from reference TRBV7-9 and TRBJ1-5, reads DTGVSQNPRHKITKRGQNVTFRCDPISEHNRLYWYRQTLGQGPEFLTYFQNEAQLEKSRLLSDRFSAERPKGSFSTLEIQRTEQGDSAMYLCASSFPNQPQHFGDGTRLSIL.

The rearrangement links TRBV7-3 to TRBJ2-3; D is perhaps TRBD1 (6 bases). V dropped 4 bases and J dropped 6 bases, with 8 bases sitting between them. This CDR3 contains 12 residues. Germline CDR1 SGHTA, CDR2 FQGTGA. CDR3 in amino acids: CASSSDRDTQYF. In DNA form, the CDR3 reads TGTGCCAGCAGCTCCGACAGGGATACGCAGTATTTT.

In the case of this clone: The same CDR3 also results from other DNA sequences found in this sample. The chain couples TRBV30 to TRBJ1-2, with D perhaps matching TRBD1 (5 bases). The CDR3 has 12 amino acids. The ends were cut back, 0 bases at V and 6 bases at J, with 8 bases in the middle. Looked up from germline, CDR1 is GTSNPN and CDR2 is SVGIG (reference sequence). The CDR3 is CAWSVQGDGYTF. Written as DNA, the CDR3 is TGTGCCTGGAGTGTACAAGGGGATGGCTACACCTTC.

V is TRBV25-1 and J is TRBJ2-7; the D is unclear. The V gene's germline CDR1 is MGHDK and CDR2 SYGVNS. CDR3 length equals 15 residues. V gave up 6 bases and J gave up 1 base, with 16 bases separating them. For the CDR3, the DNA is TGTGCCAGCAGCCCTTCTGAGGCCTCATCCTACGAGCAGTACTTC. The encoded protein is CASSPSEASSYEQYF.

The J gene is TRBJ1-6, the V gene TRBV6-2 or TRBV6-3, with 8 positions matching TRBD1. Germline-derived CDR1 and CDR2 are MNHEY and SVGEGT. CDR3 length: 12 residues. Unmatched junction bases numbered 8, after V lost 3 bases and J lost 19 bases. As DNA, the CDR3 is TGTGCCAGCAGTTATCAACAGGGGGTGTCTCACTTT. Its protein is CASSYQQGVSHF.

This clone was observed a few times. The CDR3 loop reads CASSPQSLARASGYTF. For the CDR3, the DNA is TGTGCCAGCAGCCCTCAATCGCTCGCCAGGGCCAGTGGCTACACCTTC. The rearrangement joins TRBV7-3 to TRBJ1-2; weak D call: TRBD1 (5 bases). The CDR3 extends over 16 amino acids. Germline values: CDR1 SGHTA, CDR2 FQGTGA. The V gene lost 5 bases and the J gene lost 7 bases, with 23 bases spanning the gap. The full variable domain, with the rest looked up from reference TRBV7-3 and TRBJ1-2, is GAGVSQTPSNKVTEKGKYVELRCDPISGHTALYWYRQSLGQGPEFLIYFQGTGAADDSGLPNDRFFAVRPEGSVSTLKIQRTERGDSAVYLCASSPQSLARASGYTFGSGTRLTVV.

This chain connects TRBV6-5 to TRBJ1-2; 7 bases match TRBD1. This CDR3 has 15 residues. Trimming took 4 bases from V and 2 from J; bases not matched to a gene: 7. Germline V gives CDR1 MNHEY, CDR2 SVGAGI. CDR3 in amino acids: CASSSHRGTNYGYTF. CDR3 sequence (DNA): TGTGCCAGCAGTTCGCACAGGGGCACGAACTATGGCTACACCTTC.

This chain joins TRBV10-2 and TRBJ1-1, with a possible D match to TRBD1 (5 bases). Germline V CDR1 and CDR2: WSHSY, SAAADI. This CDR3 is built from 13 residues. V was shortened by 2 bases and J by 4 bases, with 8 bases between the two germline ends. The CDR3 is CASSETRATEAFF. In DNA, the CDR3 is TGCGCCAGCAGTGAGACCAGGGCCACTGAAGCTTTCTTT.

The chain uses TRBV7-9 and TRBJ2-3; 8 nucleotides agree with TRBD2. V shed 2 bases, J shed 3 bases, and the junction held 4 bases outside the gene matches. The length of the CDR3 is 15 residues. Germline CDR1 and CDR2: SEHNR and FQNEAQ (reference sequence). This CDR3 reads CASSLITGGTDTQYF. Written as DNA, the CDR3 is TGTGCCAGCAGCTTAATTACGGGGGGGACAGATACGCAGTATTTT. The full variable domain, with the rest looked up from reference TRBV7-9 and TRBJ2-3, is DTGVSQNPRHKITKRGQNVTFRCDPISEHNRLYWYRQTLGQGPEFLTYFQNEAQLEKSRLLSDRFSAERPKGSFSTLEIQRTEQGDSAMYLCASSLITGGTDTQYFGPGTRLTVL.

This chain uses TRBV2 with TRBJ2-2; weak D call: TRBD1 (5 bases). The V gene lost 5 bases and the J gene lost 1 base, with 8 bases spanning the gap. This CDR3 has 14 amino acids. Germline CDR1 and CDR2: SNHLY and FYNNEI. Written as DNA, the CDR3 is TGTGCCAGCAGTTCAGGGATGAACACCGGGGAGCTGTTTTTT. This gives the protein CASSSGMNTGELFF.

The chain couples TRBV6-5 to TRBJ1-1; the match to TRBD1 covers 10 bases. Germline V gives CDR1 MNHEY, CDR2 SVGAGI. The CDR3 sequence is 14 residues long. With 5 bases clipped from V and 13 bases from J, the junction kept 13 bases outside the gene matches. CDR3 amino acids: CASSPRTGGFGGFF. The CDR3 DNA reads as TGTGCCAGCAGTCCCCGGACAGGGGGGTTCGGTGGTTTCTTT.

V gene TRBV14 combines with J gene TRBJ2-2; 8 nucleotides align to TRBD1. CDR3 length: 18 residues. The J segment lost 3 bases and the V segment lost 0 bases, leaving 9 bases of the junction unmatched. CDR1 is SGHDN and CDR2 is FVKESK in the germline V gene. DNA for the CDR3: TGTGCCAGCAGCCAAGATGTCCGGACAGGGTCGTACACCGGGGAGCTGTTTTTT. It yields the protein CASSQDVRTGSYTGELFF.

The CDR3 region has the DNA TGTGCCAGCAGTGAAGAGCGGACTTCTCTCACAGATACGCAGTATTTT. Translating it yields CASSEERTSLTDTQYF. The V gene is TRBV6-1, the J gene TRBJ2-3, with a possible D match to TRBD2 (5 bases). The CDR3 runs 16 residues. CDR1 and CDR2 from the germline V gene are MNHNS and SASEGT. The V gene lost 1 base and the J gene lost 2 bases, with 13 bases spanning the gap.

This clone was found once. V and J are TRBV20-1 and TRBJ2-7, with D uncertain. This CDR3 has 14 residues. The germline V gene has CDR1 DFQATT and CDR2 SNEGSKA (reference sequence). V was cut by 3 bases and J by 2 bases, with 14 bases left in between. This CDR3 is CSASATGFPYEQYF. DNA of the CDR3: TGCAGTGCTAGTGCGACCGGGTTTCCCTACGAGCAGTACTTC.

CDR3 DNA sequence: TGTGCCAGCAGTGAAGCGTACAGAACCTACGAGCAGTACTTC. Its translation: CASSEAYRTYEQYF. The chain recombines TRBV6-1 with TRBJ2-7, with D unclear. Trimming stripped 0 bases from V and 2 bases from J, with 8 bases between. Germline CDR1 MNHNS, CDR2 SASEGT. The CDR3 covers 14 residues.

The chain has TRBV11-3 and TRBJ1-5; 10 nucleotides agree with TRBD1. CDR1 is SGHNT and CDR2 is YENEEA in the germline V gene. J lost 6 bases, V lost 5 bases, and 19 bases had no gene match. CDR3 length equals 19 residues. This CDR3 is CASSRHRQGATSPPQPQHF. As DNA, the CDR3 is TGTGCCAGCAGCCGACACCGACAGGGGGCGACTTCCCCCCCTCAGCCCCAGCATTTT.

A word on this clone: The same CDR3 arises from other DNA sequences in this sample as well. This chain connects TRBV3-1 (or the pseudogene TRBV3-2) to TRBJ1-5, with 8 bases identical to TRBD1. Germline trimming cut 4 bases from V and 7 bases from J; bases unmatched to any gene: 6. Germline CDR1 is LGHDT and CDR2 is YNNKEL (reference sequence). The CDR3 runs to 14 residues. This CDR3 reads CASSPTGGGQPQHF. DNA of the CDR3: TGTGCCAGCAGCCCTACAGGGGGAGGGCAGCCCCAGCATTTT.

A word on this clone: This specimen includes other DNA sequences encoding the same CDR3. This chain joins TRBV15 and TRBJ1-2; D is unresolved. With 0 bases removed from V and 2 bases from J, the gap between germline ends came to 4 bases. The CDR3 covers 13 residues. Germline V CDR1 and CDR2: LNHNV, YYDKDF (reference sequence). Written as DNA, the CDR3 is TGTGCCACCAGCAGAGATTCAAACTATGGCTACACCTTC. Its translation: CATSRDSNYGYTF.

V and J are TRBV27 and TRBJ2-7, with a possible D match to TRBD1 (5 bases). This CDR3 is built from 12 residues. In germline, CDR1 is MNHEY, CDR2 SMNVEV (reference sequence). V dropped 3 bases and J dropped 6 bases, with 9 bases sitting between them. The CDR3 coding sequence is TGTGCCAGCAGTTTTGCAGGGATCGAGCAGTACTTC. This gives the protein CASSFAGIEQYF.

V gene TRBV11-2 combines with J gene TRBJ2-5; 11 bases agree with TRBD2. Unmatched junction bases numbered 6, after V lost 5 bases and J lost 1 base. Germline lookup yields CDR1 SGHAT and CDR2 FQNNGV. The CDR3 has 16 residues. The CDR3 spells CASSPPGLAVQETQYF. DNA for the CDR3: TGTGCCAGCAGCCCCCCGGGACTAGCGGTCCAAGAGACCCAGTACTTC.